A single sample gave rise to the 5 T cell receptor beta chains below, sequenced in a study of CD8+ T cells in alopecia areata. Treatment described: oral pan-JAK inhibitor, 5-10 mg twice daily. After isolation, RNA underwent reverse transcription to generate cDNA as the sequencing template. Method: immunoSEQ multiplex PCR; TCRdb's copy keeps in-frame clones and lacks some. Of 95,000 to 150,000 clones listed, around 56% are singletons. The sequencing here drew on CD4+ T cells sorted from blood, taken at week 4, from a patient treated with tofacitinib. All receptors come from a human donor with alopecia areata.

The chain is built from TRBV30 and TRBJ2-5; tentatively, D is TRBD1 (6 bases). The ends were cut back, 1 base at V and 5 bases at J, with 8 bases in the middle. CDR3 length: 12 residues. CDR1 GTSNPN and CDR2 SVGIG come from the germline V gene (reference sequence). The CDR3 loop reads CAWSGGPETQYF. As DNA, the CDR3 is TGTGCCTGGAGTGGGGGGCCGGAGACCCAGTACTTC.

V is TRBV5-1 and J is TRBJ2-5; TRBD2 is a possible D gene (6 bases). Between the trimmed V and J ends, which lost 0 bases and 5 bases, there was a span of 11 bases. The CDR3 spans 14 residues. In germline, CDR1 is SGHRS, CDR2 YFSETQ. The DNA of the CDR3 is TGCGCCAGCAGCTTGGTTTACCTAGCGGAGACCCAGTACTTC. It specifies CASSLVYLAETQYF.

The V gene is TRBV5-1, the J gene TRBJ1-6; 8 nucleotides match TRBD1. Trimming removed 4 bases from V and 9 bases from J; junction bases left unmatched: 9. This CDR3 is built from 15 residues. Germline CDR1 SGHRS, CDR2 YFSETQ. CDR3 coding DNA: TGCGCCAGCAGCCTAGCCGGGACAGGACGTTCACCCCTCCACTTT. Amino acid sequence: CASSLAGTGRSPLHF.

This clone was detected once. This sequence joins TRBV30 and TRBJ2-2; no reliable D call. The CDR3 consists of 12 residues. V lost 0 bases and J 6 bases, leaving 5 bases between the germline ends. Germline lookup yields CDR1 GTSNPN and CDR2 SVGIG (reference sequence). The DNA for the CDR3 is TGTGCCTGGAGTGTCGGATCCGGGGAGCTGTTTTTT. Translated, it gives CAWSVGSGELFF. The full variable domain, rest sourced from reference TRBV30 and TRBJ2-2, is SQTIHQWPATLVQPVGSPLSLECTVEGTSNPNLYWYRQAAGRGLQLLFYSVGIGQISSEVPQNLSASRPQDRQFILSSKKLLLSDSGFYLCAWSVGSGELFFGEGSRLTVL.

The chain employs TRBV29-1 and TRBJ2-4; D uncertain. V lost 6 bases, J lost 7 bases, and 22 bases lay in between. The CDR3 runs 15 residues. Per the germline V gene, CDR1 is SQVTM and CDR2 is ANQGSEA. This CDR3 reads CSVLKISEVRNIQYF. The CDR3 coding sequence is TGCAGCGTGTTGAAGATCAGTGAGGTACGGAACATTCAGTACTTC.